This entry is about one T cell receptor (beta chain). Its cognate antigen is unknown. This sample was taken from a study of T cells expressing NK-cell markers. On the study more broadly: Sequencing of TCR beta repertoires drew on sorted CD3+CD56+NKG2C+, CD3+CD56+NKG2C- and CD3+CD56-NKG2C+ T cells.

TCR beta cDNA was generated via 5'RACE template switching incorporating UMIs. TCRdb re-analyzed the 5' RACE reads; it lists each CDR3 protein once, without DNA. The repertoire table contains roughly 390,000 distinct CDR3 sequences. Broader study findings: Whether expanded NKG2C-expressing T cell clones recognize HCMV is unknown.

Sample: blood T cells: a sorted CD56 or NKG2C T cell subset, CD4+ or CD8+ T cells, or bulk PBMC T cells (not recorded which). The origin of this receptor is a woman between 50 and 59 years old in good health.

The CDR3 sequence is CASSTTGVGNEKLFF. J is TRBJ1-4 and V is TRBV5-1; no DNA is available, so the TRBD1 call from TCRdb remains unchecked. The germline CDR1 and CDR2 sequences are SGHRS and YFSETQ. CDR3 length: 15 amino acids.